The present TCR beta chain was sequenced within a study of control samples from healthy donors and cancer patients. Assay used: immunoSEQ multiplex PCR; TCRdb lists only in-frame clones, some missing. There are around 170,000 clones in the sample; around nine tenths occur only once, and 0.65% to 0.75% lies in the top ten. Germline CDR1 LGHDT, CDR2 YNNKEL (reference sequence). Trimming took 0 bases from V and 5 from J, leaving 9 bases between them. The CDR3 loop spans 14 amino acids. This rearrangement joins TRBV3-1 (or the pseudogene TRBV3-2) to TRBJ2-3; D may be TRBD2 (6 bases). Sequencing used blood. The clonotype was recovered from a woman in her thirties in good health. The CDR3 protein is CASSQDSGEDTQYF. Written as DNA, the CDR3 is TGTGCCAGCAGCCAAGATTCGGGGGAAGATACGCAGTATTTT.